The clone carrying this TCR beta chain was recorded a few times. Per the original methods: Counts of nucleated cells, estimated from reference gene primer amplification, were obtained. Sequencing used immunoSEQ multiplex PCR; TCRdb keeps in-frame clones, though not all of them. From that table come the V and J calls and clone size; the DNA was used to work out D and trimming. The sample consists of about 81,000 clones, about 83% of them appearing once. The CDR3 is 12 amino acids. Trimming took off 6 bases at V and 6 bases at J, with 9 bases between the two ends. CDR1 is MDHEN, CDR2 SYDVKM, per germline. The record originates from a study of blood T cell repertoires in COVID-19. Overall study: The origin of the acute and convalescent COVID-19 samples was the United States, Italy and Spain. The cDNA or gDNA used as material had been derived from T cells, B-cell-depleted T cells, or PBMCs.

This sequence was found in a human donor in a cohort sampled during active COVID-19. Material for sequencing was peripheral blood. The V and J genes are TRBV28 and TRBJ1-5, with D unresolved. The CDR3 loop reads CASRVGAQPQHF. The CDR3, as DNA: TGTGCCAGCAGGGTGGGAGCTCAGCCCCAGCATTTT.